Listed below are T cell receptor beta chains from one sample, sequenced in a study of OX40 agonist ivuxolimab in advanced cancers. Some clones are missing from TCRdb's copy, which holds only in-frame ones; the method was immunoSEQ multiplex PCR. The table shows tens of thousands of clones, with roughly 90% occurring only once. Sequenced material: CD4+ or CD8+ T cells sorted from blood, taken in a trial of the OX40 agonist ivuxolimab. The receptors here all came from an adult with an advanced solid tumor such as melanoma, head and neck, liver or kidney cancer. Both conserved end residues are part of each CDR3. The D gene is left open where the match is weak. Clone size appears in some rows only: once, few, many, or a class for an expanded clone.

>NA|TRBD1|TRBJ1-1|TRBV13
TGTGCCAGCGAATTCACCGGGACAGGGGGAGTTTGGACTGAAGCTTTCTTT
CASEFTGTGGVWTEAFF
>once|NA|TRBJ1-1|TRBV9
TGTGCCAGCAGCGCTCCCCGAACTGAAGCTTTCTTT
CASSAPRTEAFF
>once|NA|TRBJ1-1|TRBV6-6
TGTGCCAGCAGTTATTTGGGGACCGCAGACACTGAAGCTTTCTTT
CASSYLGTADTEAFF
>NA|NA|TRBJ1-1|TRBV27
TGTGCCAGCAGTTTAGTGGGTTTCACTGAAGCTTTCTTT
CASSLVGFTEAFF
>once|TRBD2|TRBJ2-7|TRBV5-6
TGTGCCAGCAGCTTGACTAGCGGGGTCTACGAGCAGTACTTC
CASSLTSGVYEQYF
>once|TRBD1|TRBJ2-7|TRBV9
TGTGCCAGCAGCCCCGGGACAGCCACCTACGAGCAGTACTTC
CASSPGTATYEQYF
>NA|TRBD1|TRBJ1-6|TRBV5-8
TGTGCCAGCAGCCCGGACAGGGGTGATTCACCCCTCCACTTT
CASSPDRGDSPLHF
>few|NA|TRBJ1-1|TRBV28
TGTGCCAGCAGTTTAGTGACGGACAGCCTGAACACTGAGGCTTTCTTT
CASSLVTDSLNTEAFF
>NA|TRBD2|TRBJ2-3|TRBV15
TGTGCCACCAGCCCGTGGCGGGGGGGTGTAGATACGCAGTATTTT
CATSPWRGGVDTQYF
>once|TRBD2|TRBJ2-5|TRBV12-5
TGTGCTAGTGGTTTGTTAGCTAGCGGGGGGGAGACCCAGTACTTC
CASGLLASGGETQYF
>NA|NA|TRBJ1-5|TRBV7-9
TGTGCCAGCAGCCGCACGGATAGCAATCAGCCCCAGCATTTT
CASSRTDSNQPQHF
>NA|NA|TRBJ2-7|TRBV7-9
TGTGCCAGCAGCCAGGGGACTATTTTCCAACCTTCTTTC
CASSQGTIFQPSF
>NA|NA|TRBJ2-5|TRBV6-5
TGTGCCAGCACCTCGGGGCTACAAGAGACCCAGTACTTC
CASTSGLQETQYF
>NA|NA|TRBJ2-1|TRBV19
TGTGCCAGTAGTATTCGGGGGGCCAATGAGCAGTTCTTC
CASSIRGANEQFF
>NA|NA|TRBJ2-7|TRBV28
TGTGCCAGCAGTTCCTTTCGGGGGAGGAACGAGGAGCAGTACTTC
CASSSFRGRNEEQYF
>NA|NA|TRBJ1-1|TRBV7-8
TGTGCCAGCAGCTTAGGTCGACAGCCTGAAGCTTTCTTT
CASSLGRQPEAFF
>NA|NA|TRBJ2-2|TRBV29-1
TGCAGCGTTGAACTGAACACCGGGGAGCTGTTTTTT
CSVELNTGELFF
>NA|NA|TRBJ2-1|TRBV5-6
TGTGCCAGCAGCTTGGATGACAATGAGCAGTTCTTC
CASSLDDNEQFF
>NA|NA|TRBJ1-1|TRBV29-1
TGCAGCGTTGACGAGGAGAACACTGAAGCTTTCTTT
CSVDEENTEAFF
>NA|NA|TRBJ2-3|TRBV9
TGTGCCAGCAGCGTAAATCTCGAACCTCCTACGCAGTATTTT
CASSVNLEPPTQYF
>NA|NA|TRBJ1-1|TRBV5-4
TGTGCCAGCAGCTTGAGCACCGGGGCGGGCACTGAAGCTTTCTTT
CASSLSTGAGTEAFF
>NA|NA|TRBJ1-4|TRBV6-5
TGTGCCAGCAGCGGACAGCTCAATGAAAAACTGTTTTTT
CASSGQLNEKLFF
>NA|NA|TRBJ2-7|TRBV7-9
TGTGCCAGCAACCCCGAACAGGGCACTACGGGCGAGCAGTACTTC
CASNPEQGTTGEQYF
>NA|NA|TRBJ2-1|TRBV19
TGTGCCAGTAGTCCCCCTAGGAACAATGAGCAGTTCTTC
CASSPPRNNEQFF
>NA|TRBD1|TRBJ1-1|TRBV6-1
TGTGCCAGCAGTGTGGACAGGGGGAACACTGAAGCTTTCTTT
CASSVDRGNTEAFF
>NA|TRBD1|TRBJ1-2|TRBV28
TGTGCCAGCAGTCAGACAGGGGGCGGTTCAAACTATGGCTACACCTTC
CASSQTGGGSNYGYTF
>NA|NA|TRBJ2-1|TRBV27
TGTGCCAGCAGTTTCAATATGGGGACCTTACGAGAGCAGTTCTTC
CASSFNMGTLREQFF
>few|NA|TRBJ1-5|TRBV28
TGTGCCAGCAGTTTAGGCATTAGCAATCAGCCCCAGCATTTT
CASSLGISNQPQHF
>NA|NA|TRBJ2-5|TRBV2
TGTGCCAGCAGACAGGGAATTTGGGAGACCCAGTACTTC
CASRQGIWETQYF
>NA|NA|TRBJ1-1|TRBV5-5
TGTGCCAGCAGCCTGGTGGGACAAACGAACACTGAAGCTTTCTTT
CASSLVGQTNTEAFF
>NA|NA|TRBJ1-6|TRBV27
TGTGCCAGCAGTTTATCGGGAGGGGGTCTACCCCTCCACTTT
CASSLSGGGLPLHF
>NA|TRBD1|TRBJ1-1|TRBV7-9
TGTGCCAGCAGCTTTGGAAGGGGGCTTGGCACTGAAGCTTTCTTT
CASSFGRGLGTEAFF
>NA|TRBD2|TRBJ2-5|TRBV13
TGTGCCAGCAGTCCGACTAGCGGGGAAGAGACCCAGTACTTC
CASSPTSGEETQYF
>NA|TRBD2|TRBJ2-3|TRBV29-1
TGCAGCGTTGATCTAGCGGGGCTTGATACGCAGTATTTT
CSVDLAGLDTQYF
>NA|NA|TRBJ2-7|TRBV6-6
TGTGCCAGCAGTTACAACAGGTTCTCCTACGAGCAGTACTTC
CASSYNRFSYEQYF
>once|TRBD1|TRBJ1-3|TRBV27
TGTGCCAGCAGTTTATCCGGGACAGGTGGAAACACCATATATTTT
CASSLSGTGGNTIYF
>NA|NA|TRBJ1-2|TRBV7-8
TGTGCCAGCAGCTTAGTGGGGGAGGACTATGGCTACACCTTC
CASSLVGEDYGYTF
>NA|TRBD2|TRBJ2-1|TRBV7-9
TGTGCCAGCAGCTTACAAGTAGCGGGATATGAGCAGTTCTTC
CASSLQVAGYEQFF
>NA|NA|TRBJ2-7|TRBV6-5
TGTGCCAGCAGTTACTCCCACGAGCAGTACTTC
CASSYSHEQYF
>few|NA|TRBJ1-6|TRBV28
TGTGCCAGCAGTTTGGGGTCACCCCTCCACTTT
CASSLGSPLHF
>NA|NA|TRBJ2-7|TRBV27
TGTGCCAGCAGGGGATATAACAGGGACTACGAGCAGTACTTC
CASRGYNRDYEQYF
>medium-sized|NA|TRBJ1-6|TRBV5-1
TGCGCCAGCAGCTTGGAGTCCTATAATTCACCCCTCCACTTT
CASSLESYNSPLHF
>NA|NA|TRBJ1-1|TRBV27
TGTGCCAGCATTTCTGGCACTGAAGCTTTCTTT
CASISGTEAFF
>once|NA|TRBJ2-5|TRBV5-1
TGCGCCAGCAGCCTCCCTACGAATCAAGAGACCCAGTACTTC
CASSLPTNQETQYF
>NA|NA|TRBJ1-2|TRBV29-1
TGCAGCGTTGAAGAGGGCGGACGGTGGGGCTACACCTTC
CSVEEGGRWGYTF
>NA|TRBD1|TRBJ1-2|TRBV5-1
TGCGCCAGCAGCTTGCAGGACAGGGGTTCCGTCTATGGCTACACCTTC
CASSLQDRGSVYGYTF
>NA|NA|TRBJ2-3|TRBV28
TGTGCCAGCAGTTTTTCCGCCACAGATACGCAGTATTTT
CASSFSATDTQYF